This entry features one TCR beta chain sequence. Its recognized antigen is unknown. Base qualities are not recorded, but no much larger clone differs from it by a single base. Preparation of the library involved the immunoSEQ multiplex PCR assay. TCRdb retrieved this table from immuneACCESS and kept in-frame rearrangements only. Not all clones are present; in checked studies, unresolved V genes account for under half, and no reason is known for the remainder. This sample is represented by some 74,000 clones; over 75% of them were singletons. Around 5.4% of the sample is taken by the ten largest. This record belongs to a study of control samples from healthy donors and cancer patients (dated by TCRdb to between 2020 and 2021). Taken from the germline V gene, the CDR1 and CDR2 loops are SGHTS and YDEGEE. Measured from the cysteine to the phenylalanine, the CDR3 is 14 residues long. The retained sequence is limited to the CDR3, 42 bases, with the frame set at the first base. For this chain, trimming is 4 bases at the V end and 5 bases at the J end, and the number of junction bases without a gene match is 3.

The chain links TRBV5-8 with TRBJ2-1; TRBD1 fits 10 bases in the junction. The source is a woman aged 45-65 years in good health. The sample was blood. The CDR3 here reads CASSGGQGDNEQFF. Read as DNA, the sequence is TGTGCCAGCAGCGGCGGACAGGGGGACAATGAGCAGTTCTTC.